The 22 T cell receptor beta chains in this list originate from one sample, sequenced in a study of cytomegalovirus exposure and HLA in healthy donors. It was with 60 Vbeta and 13 Jbeta primers that the PCR ran. Using immunoSEQ multiplex PCR, the repertoire was profiled, and TCRdb retains in-frame clones only, with some absent. The table records 80,000 to 100,000 clones, 63% of them present only once. The sequenced sample was PBMCs. These receptors originate from a woman between 35 and 50 years old in good health and CMV-seropositive.

The chain has TRBV7-3 and TRBJ2-3; 7 bases are shared with TRBD2. V gave up 2 bases and J gave up 9 bases; unmatched junction bases: 5. The germline V gene has CDR1 SGHTA and CDR2 FQGTGA. The CDR3 has 13 amino acids. The CDR3 region is CASSLVLADTQYF. The CDR3, as DNA: TGTGCCAGCAGCTTAGTCCTAGCGGACACGCAGTATTTT.

The chain recombines TRBV28 with TRBJ2-1, with 10 bases matching TRBD2. CDR3 size: 14 residues. The germline gives CDR1 MDHEN, CDR2 SYDVKM. The V segment lost 9 bases and the J segment 4 bases; nucleotides outside the gene matches: 6. CDR3 protein: CASKTSGSYNEQFF. In DNA, the CDR3 is TGTGCCAGTAAGACTAGCGGGTCTTACAATGAGCAGTTCTTC.

Only a few counts were recorded for this clone. V is TRBV5-4 and J is TRBJ2-2, with TRBD1 identical over 7 bases. The CDR3 has 16 amino acids. Germline CDR1 reads SGHNT; CDR2 reads YYREEE (reference sequence). Trimming took 3 bases from V and 4 from J; bases not matched to a gene: 9. The CDR3 DNA reads as TGTGCCAGCAGCTCTAACAGGGGCCGGGGCACCGGGGAGCTGTTTTTT. This gives the protein CASSSNRGRGTGELFF.

This sequence joins TRBV21-1 and TRBJ2-5; TRBD2, the D gene given by the table, was not confirmed from the DNA. TRBV21-1 is a pseudogene segment. This CDR3 has 19 residues. The CDR3 DNA reads TGTGCCAGCAGCCCACCCTGGGCGACTAGCGACCCCCTAGGGAAGACCCAGTACTTC. Protein sequence: CASSPPWATSDPLGKTQYF.

J is TRBJ1-4 and V is TRBV7-2; D ambiguous. V lost 5 bases and J 7 bases, leaving 17 bases between the germline ends. From germline, CDR1 is SGHTA and CDR2 FQGNSA. The CDR3 sequence is 15 residues long. This chain's CDR3 is CASSPNPQFAEKLFF. DNA for the CDR3: TGTGCCAGCAGCCCCAACCCGCAGTTTGCTGAAAAACTGTTTTTT.

The chain couples TRBV6-5 to TRBJ1-1; TRBD1 matches 9 bases. This CDR3 has 13 amino acids. The germline gives CDR1 MNHEY, CDR2 SVGAGI. Unmatched junction bases numbered 3, after V lost 6 bases and J lost 4 bases. CDR3 loop: CASRDRGGTEAFF. For the CDR3, the DNA is TGTGCCAGCAGGGACAGGGGCGGCACTGAAGCTTTCTTT.

The chain uses TRBV7-9 and TRBJ1-5, with 8 positions matching TRBD1. Germline CDR1 SEHNR, CDR2 FQNEAQ (reference sequence). The CDR3 loop spans 16 amino acids. V was clipped by 5 bases and J by 0 bases; unmatched bases: 6. This chain's CDR3 is CASSPGTGYSNQPQHF. For the CDR3, the DNA is TGTGCCAGCAGCCCCGGGACAGGCTATAGCAATCAGCCCCAGCATTTT. The whole variable domain, remainder taken from reference TRBV7-9 and TRBJ1-5, is DTGVSQNPRHKITKRGQNVTFRCDPISEHNRLYWYRQTLGQGPEFLTYFQNEAQLEKSRLLSDRFSAERPKGSFSTLEIQRTEQGDSAMYLCASSPGTGYSNQPQHFGDGTRLSIL.

This clone was picked up a small number of times. The chain recombines TRBV9 with TRBJ2-6; the match to TRBD1 covers 12 bases. After removal of 4 bases from V and 3 bases from J, the junction contained 8 bases not matched to a gene. Germline lookup yields CDR1 SGDLS and CDR2 YYNGEE. The length of the CDR3 is 18 residues. The CDR3: CASSLPGQGAGGANVLTF. For the CDR3, the DNA is TGTGCCAGCAGCCTACCGGGACAGGGGGCGGGTGGGGCCAACGTCCTGACTTTC.

The chain employs TRBV10-1 and TRBJ1-5; tentative D call: TRBD1 (6 bases). V shed 9 bases and J shed 0 bases, with 21 bases lying between them. Per the germline V gene, CDR1 is WNHNN and CDR2 is SYGVQD (reference sequence). The CDR3 consists of 17 residues. CDR3 sequence reads: CASPLAGTHYSNQPQHF. The CDR3 DNA reads as TGCGCCAGTCCTCTTGCCGGGACACACTATAGCAATCAGCCCCAGCATTTT.

V is TRBV6-5 and J is TRBJ2-7; 11 bases line up with TRBD1. This CDR3 has 15 residues. Looked up from germline, CDR1 is MNHEY and CDR2 is SVGAGI. J lost 3 bases, V lost 2 bases, and 3 bases had no gene match. The CDR3 loop reads CASSYEGTGGYEQYF. CDR3 nucleotides: TGTGCCAGCAGTTACGAGGGGACAGGGGGCTACGAGCAGTACTTC.

This clone came up a few times. The chain is built from TRBV6-6 and TRBJ1-2, with 8 positions matching TRBD1. Germline CDR1 and CDR2: MNHNY and SVGAGI (reference sequence). The J segment lost 1 base and the V segment lost 6 bases, leaving 4 bases of the junction unmatched. The CDR3 loop spans 14 amino acids. The CDR3 sequence: CASRGTGRNYGYTF. The CDR3 DNA reads as TGTGCCAGCAGGGGGACAGGTCGTAACTATGGCTACACCTTC.

The chain couples TRBV28 to TRBJ1-1, with D hard to call. Trimming shortened V by 5 bases and J by 4 bases, and 11 bases separated the two germline ends. The germline V gene encodes CDR1 MDHEN and CDR2 SYDVKM. The CDR3 length is 13 residues. The CDR3 region has the DNA TGTGCCAGCAGTCGCAATAGCCGCACTGAAGCTTTCTTT. Residues: CASSRNSRTEAFF.

This clone was observed a handful of times. The chain has TRBV9 and TRBJ2-1; possibly TRBD2 for D (5 bases). The CDR3 is 13 residues long. The germline V gene has CDR1 SGDLS and CDR2 YYNGEE. Deletions cut 4 bases from V and 5 bases from J, with 10 bases between. The CDR3 loop reads CASSLWTHNEQFF. CDR3 in DNA: TGTGCCAGCAGCCTGTGGACTCACAATGAGCAGTTCTTC.

The chain joins TRBV27 to TRBJ1-1; 8 bases fit TRBD1. J gave up 4 bases and V 0 bases, and 7 bases lay outside the gene matches. The V gene's germline CDR1 is MNHEY and CDR2 SMNVEV (reference sequence). The CDR3 consists of 16 residues. This CDR3 is CASSLSSQGATTEAFF. CDR3 bases: TGTGCCAGCAGTTTATCGAGCCAGGGGGCGACCACTGAAGCTTTCTTT.

The J gene is TRBJ2-7, the V gene TRBV28, with 9 positions matching TRBD1. The J segment lost 1 base and the V segment lost 2 bases, leaving 3 bases of the junction unmatched. The CDR3 extends over 15 amino acids. Germline loops: CDR1 MDHEN, CDR2 SYDVKM. The chain's CDR3 is CASSLRTGASYEQYF. As DNA, the CDR3 is TGTGCCAGCAGTTTACGGACAGGGGCTTCCTACGAGCAGTACTTC. The whole variable domain, remainder taken from reference TRBV28 and TRBJ2-7, is DVKVTQSSRYLVKRTGEKVFLECVQDMDHENMFWYRQDPGLGLRLIYFSYDVKMKEKGDIPEGYSVSREKKERFSLILESASTNQTSMYLCASSLRTGASYEQYFGPGTRLTVT.

This chain joins TRBV6-5 and TRBJ1-6, with TRBD1 matching 8 bases. Germline loops: CDR1 MNHEY, CDR2 SVGAGI. The trim removed 7 bases at V and 6 bases at J, leaving 8 bases unmatched. The CDR3 length is 15 residues. CDR3 DNA sequence: TGTGCCAGCAACCCCGGACAGGGCTTTAATTCACCCCTCCACTTT. Protein: CASNPGQGFNSPLHF.

This clone appeared once. The J gene is TRBJ1-1, the V gene TRBV5-8; 9 bases line up with TRBD1. The CDR3 is made up of 13 amino acids. V gave up 4 bases and J gave up 4 bases; unmatched junction bases: 2. Germline CDR1 reads SGHTS; CDR2 reads YDEGEE. In nucleotides, the CDR3 is TGTGCCAGCAGCAAGGACAGGGGCACTGAAGCTTTCTTT. Its protein product is CASSKDRGTEAFF.

The J gene is TRBJ2-7, the V gene TRBV27, with 7 bases that match TRBD1. This CDR3 is 15 amino acids long. The germline CDR1 and CDR2 sequences are MNHEY and SMNVEV (reference sequence). V dropped 7 bases and J dropped 1; count of bases not matched to a gene: 10. The CDR3 spells CASTRGQVRSYEQYF. CDR3 DNA sequence: TGTGCCAGCACCCGTGGACAGGTAAGGTCCTACGAGCAGTACTTC.

The V call is TRBV28, the J call TRBJ2-4; 11 nucleotides line up with TRBD2. Germline loops: CDR1 MDHEN, CDR2 SYDVKM. With 3 bases clipped from V and 4 bases from J, the junction kept 5 bases outside the gene matches. The CDR3 is 16 amino acids. CDR3 protein: CASSLAGTSGKNIQYF. CDR3 sequence (DNA): TGTGCCAGCAGTTTGGCAGGGACTAGCGGTAAAAACATTCAGTACTTC.

The rearrangement joins TRBV5-6 to TRBJ1-2; possibly TRBD1 for D (5 bases). Germline lookup yields CDR1 SGHDT and CDR2 YYEEEE. The CDR3 is 16 amino acids. The V gene lost 4 bases and the J gene lost 7 bases, with 23 bases spanning the gap. CDR3 sequence reads: CASSLLTSGGLGGYTF. DNA for the CDR3: TGTGCCAGCAGCCTTTTGACCTCCGGGGGATTGGGTGGCTACACCTTC.

For this clone: The junction and the germline gene differ at one end; a read error may be behind it. CDR3 nucleotide sequence: TGTGCCAGTAGTATCTCCGTTACAGGGGAGCCGTTCTTC. Its protein is CASSISVTGEPFF. The rearrangement links TRBV19 to TRBJ2-1; 7 positions agree with TRBD1. The CDR3 covers 13 residues. Germline V lookup: CDR1 LNHDA, CDR2 SQIVND (reference sequence).

This clone was seen a few times. This rearrangement joins TRBV6-5 to TRBJ2-1, with 14 bases fitting TRBD2. The J segment lost 7 bases and the V segment lost 2 bases, leaving 4 bases of the junction unmatched. Germline V CDR1 and CDR2: MNHEY, SVGAGI. The CDR3 is 16 amino acids. The CDR3 protein is CASSYRTSGRRNEQFF. As DNA, the CDR3 is TGTGCCAGCAGTTACAGGACTAGCGGGAGGAGAAATGAGCAGTTCTTC.